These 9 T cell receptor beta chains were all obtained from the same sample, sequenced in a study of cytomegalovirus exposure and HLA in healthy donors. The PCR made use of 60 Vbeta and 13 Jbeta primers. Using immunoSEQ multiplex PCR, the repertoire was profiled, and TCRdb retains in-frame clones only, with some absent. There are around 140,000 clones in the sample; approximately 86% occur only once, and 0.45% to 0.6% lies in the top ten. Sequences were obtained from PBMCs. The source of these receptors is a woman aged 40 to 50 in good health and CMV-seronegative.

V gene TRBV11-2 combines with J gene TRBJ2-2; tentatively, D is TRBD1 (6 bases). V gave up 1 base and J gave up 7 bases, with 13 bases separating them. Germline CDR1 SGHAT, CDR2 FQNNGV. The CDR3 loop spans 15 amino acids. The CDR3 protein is CASSLGSGVSGELFF. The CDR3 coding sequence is TGTGCCAGCAGCTTAGGATCAGGGGTGAGCGGGGAGCTGTTTTTT.

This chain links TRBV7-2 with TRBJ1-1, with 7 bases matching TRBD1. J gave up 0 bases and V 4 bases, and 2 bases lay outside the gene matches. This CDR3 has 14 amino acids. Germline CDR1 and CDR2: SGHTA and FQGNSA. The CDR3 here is CASSSQGLNTEAFF. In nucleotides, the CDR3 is TGTGCCAGCAGCTCACAGGGGTTGAACACTGAAGCTTTCTTT.

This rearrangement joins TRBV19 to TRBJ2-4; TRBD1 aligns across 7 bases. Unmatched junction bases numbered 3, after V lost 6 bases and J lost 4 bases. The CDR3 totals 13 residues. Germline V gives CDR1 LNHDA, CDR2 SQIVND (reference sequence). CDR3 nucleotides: TGTGCCAGTAGGGGACAGTTAAAAAACATTCAGTACTTC. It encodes CASRGQLKNIQYF.

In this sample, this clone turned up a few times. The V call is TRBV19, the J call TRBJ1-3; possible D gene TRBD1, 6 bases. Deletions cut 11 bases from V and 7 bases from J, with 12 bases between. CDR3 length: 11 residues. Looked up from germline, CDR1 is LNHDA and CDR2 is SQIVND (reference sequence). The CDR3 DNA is TGTGCCGTCAGGGGAGGGAACACCATATATTTT. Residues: CAVRGGNTIYF. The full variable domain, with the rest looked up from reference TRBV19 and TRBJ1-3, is DGGITQSPKYLFRKEGQNVTLSCEQNLNHDAMYWYRQDPGQGLRLIYYSQIVNDFQKGDIAEGYSVSREKKESFPLTVTSAQKNPTAFYLCAVRGGNTIYFGEGSWLTVV.

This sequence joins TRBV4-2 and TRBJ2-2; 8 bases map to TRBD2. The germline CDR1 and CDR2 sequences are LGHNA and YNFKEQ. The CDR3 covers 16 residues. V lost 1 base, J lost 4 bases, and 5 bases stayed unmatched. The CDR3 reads CASSQGAGGITGELFF. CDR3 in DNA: TGTGCCAGCAGCCAAGGGGCGGGAGGAATCACCGGGGAGCTGTTTTTT.

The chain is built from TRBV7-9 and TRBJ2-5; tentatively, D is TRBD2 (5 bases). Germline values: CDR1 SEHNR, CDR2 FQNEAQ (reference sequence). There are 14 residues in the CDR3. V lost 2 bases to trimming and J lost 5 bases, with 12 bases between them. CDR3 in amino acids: CASSLSAAPETQYF. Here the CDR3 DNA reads TGTGCCAGCAGCTTATCAGCGGCCCCTGAGACCCAGTACTTC.

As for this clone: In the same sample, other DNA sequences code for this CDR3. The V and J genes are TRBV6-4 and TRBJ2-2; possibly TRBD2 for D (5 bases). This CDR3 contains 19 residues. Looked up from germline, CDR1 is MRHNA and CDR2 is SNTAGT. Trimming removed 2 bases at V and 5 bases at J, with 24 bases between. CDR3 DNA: TGTGCCAGCAGTGACCCGACCCCACCTAGATTTAGGGAGACCGGGGAGCTGTTTTTT. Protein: CASSDPTPPRFRETGELFF.

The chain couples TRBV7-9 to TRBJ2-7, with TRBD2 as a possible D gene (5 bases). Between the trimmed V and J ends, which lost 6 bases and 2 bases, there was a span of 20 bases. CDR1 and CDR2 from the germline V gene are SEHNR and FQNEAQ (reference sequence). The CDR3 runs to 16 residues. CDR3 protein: CASSFRGSGTPYEQYF. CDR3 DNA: TGTGCCAGCAGTTTTCGGGGAAGCGGAACACCCTACGAGCAGTACTTC. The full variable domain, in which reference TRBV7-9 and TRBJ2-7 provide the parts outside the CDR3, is DTGVSQNPRHKITKRGQNVTFRCDPISEHNRLYWYRQTLGQGPEFLTYFQNEAQLEKSRLLSDRFSAERPKGSFSTLEIQRTEQGDSAMYLCASSFRGSGTPYEQYFGPGTRLTVT.

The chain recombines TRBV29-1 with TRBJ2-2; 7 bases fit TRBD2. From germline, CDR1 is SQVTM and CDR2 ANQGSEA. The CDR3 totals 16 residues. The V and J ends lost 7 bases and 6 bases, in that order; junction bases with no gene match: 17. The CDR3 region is CSAIMTSPGVSGELFF. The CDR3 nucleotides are TGCAGCGCCATCATGACTAGCCCGGGAGTATCCGGGGAGCTGTTTTTT.